The source of this T cell receptor (beta chain) is a study of human T cells and chemical hapten exposure. V lost 7 bases to trimming and J lost 5 bases; unmatched junction nucleotides: 7. The CDR3 loop spans 13 amino acids. CDR1 is ENHRY, CDR2 SYGVKD, per germline. TCRdb used MiXCR to reprocess the RACE reads, holding one entry per CDR3 protein. The repertoire holds tens of thousands of distinct CDR3 sequences, about 10% seen once, with around 2.3% in the top ten. The time point is: patch test 1, 2 weeks after DPC sensitization. Treatment noted: therapeutic diphenylcyclopropenone sensitization with weekly scalp DPC.

Source: whole blood, taken in connection with sensitization to the hapten diphenylcyclopropenone (DPC). The rearrangement joins TRBV10-3 to TRBJ2-7; 8 bases agree with TRBD1. The receptor was isolated from a man aged 35 to 55 with alopecia areata. Some clones in this sample may be carry-over from other donors' samples. As DNA, the CDR3 is TGTGCCATCAAACCGGACAGGGCAGACGAGCAGTACGTC. This encodes CAIKPDRADEQYV.